This T cell receptor beta chain was identified in a study of OX40 agonist ivuxolimab in advanced cancers. Notes on the research overall: The costimulatory receptor OX40 (CD134) was targeted by ivuxolimab, a fully human IgG2 agonistic monoclonal antibody. Patients were allowed to have had prior anti-PD-1, anti-PD-L1 or anti-CTLA-4 therapy, and around 43% of the dose-escalation patients had been treated with checkpoint inhibitors. The point of sequencing TCRbeta in the periphery was to test whether ivuxolimab changed TCR sequence diversity and drove clonal T-cell expansion. The paper reports the monotherapy dose-escalation portion (N = 52 patients) of the phase I ivuxolimab trial. A male proportion of about 79% and a mean age of 60 years, ranging from about 20 to 85, were recorded for the dose-escalation cohort. Partial responses were achieved by three dose-escalation patients, of whom one had hepatocellular carcinoma and two had cutaneous melanoma. Intravenous ivuxolimab was administered to patients every 2 weeks at six dose levels: 0.01, 0.1, 0.3, 1.5, 3 and 10 mg/kg. Among the approximately 50 dose-escalation patients, some 19 had hepatocellular carcinoma, approximately 15 melanoma, 9 renal cell carcinoma and 9 head and neck cancer.

For sequencing of the TCRbeta CDR3 region, genomic DNA was extracted from the sorted cells. The immunoSEQ Assay was used for sequencing of TCRbeta CDR3 regions. In TCRdb, the immuneACCESS table is reduced to in-frame sequences with V and J assigned. These tables do not hold every clone; where another copy was compared, an unresolved V gene accounts for under half, and the others remain unexplained. Across this sample there are some 97,000 clones, with approximately 90% seen only once. Clones ranked in the top ten supply 0.31% of the sample. Broad study findings and their caveats: After ivuxolimab, more expanded clones were found on average in CD8+ T cells than in CD4+ T cells. At doses of 0.1 to 3.0 mg/kg, clonal expansion of both CD4+ and CD8+ T cells in blood was seen between baseline and week 6. Partial responders in the 0.1-3.0 mg/kg groups had among the lowest normalized peripheral clonal expansion, especially among CD8+ T cells. Low levels of normalized T-cell clonal expansion were also shown by some nonresponding patients. The antigen specificity of the clonally expanded peripheral T cells was not determined.

Patients with a history of autoimmune disease or receiving systemic immunosuppression were excluded from the trial. Peripheral blood for TCR sequencing was collected from all dose cohorts at baseline, on cycle 4 day 1, and on cycle 7 day 1. The samples were taken from a phase I, first-in-human, multicenter, open-label dose-escalation trial of ivuxolimab. Adults with locally advanced or metastatic melanoma, renal cell carcinoma, hepatocellular carcinoma or head and neck squamous cell carcinoma were enrolled in the trial. Before TCR sequencing, CD4+ and CD8+ T cells were separately sorted from peripheral blood. Reading the germline V gene (reference sequence) gives CDR1 SEHNR and CDR2 FQNEAQ. Trimming accounts for 4 bases at V and 6 bases at J, while the number of junction bases matched to no gene is 6. The CDR3 spans 14 residues, from the cysteine through the phenylalanine. Only the CDR3 DNA stays, 42 bases, in frame from base 1.

In this sample, this clone turned up a few times. The antigen this receptor binds is unknown. One base away there is no much larger clone; base qualities are not given. Source: CD4+ or CD8+ T cells sorted from blood, taken in a trial of the OX40 agonist ivuxolimab. The receptor's source is an adult with an advanced solid tumor such as melanoma, head and neck, liver or kidney cancer. The chain is made from TRBV7-9 and TRBJ2-7, with 10 bases in between that match TRBD1. The bases read TGTGCCAGCAGCTCAGACGACAGGGGGCGCGAGCAGTACTTC. The translation is CASSSDDRGREQYF. Reference TRBV7-9 and TRBJ2-7 proteins supply the regions before and after the CDR3; the full variable domain is: DTGVSQNPRHKITKRGQNVTFRCDPISEHNRLYWYRQTLGQGPEFLTYFQNEAQLEKSRLLSDRFSAERPKGSFSTLEIQRTEQGDSAMYLCASSSDDRGREQYFGPGTRLTVT.